The clone carrying this TCR beta chain occurred once. The data were obtained in a study of blood T cell repertoires in COVID-19. Study as a whole: T cells, B-cell-depleted T cells, or PBMCs provided the cDNA or gDNA that served as material.

The germline V and J ends were trimmed by 1 base and 3 bases, with 7 bases remaining between them. The germline CDR1 and CDR2 sequences are SGHRS and YFSETQ. There are 13 residues in the CDR3. In the source study's methods: Amplification with reference gene primers provided the estimates of nucleated cell counts. Only in-frame clones appear in the TCRdb table, and some are missing; sequencing was by immunoSEQ multiplex PCR. V, J and clone size are taken as reported in that table, and D and trimming were inferred from the DNA itself. The sample has tens of thousands of clones; 83% are singletons. The chain employs TRBV5-1 and TRBJ1-2; possible D gene TRBD1, 5 bases. This clonotype was obtained from an elderly woman with acute or convalescent COVID-19. The material sequenced was peripheral blood. The CDR3 DNA reads as TGCGCCAGCAGCTTGCAACAGGACTATGGCTACACCTTC. Amino acids: CASSLQQDYGYTF. Full variable domain (missing parts from reference TRBV5-1 and TRBJ1-2): KAGVTQTPRYLIKTRGQQVTLSCSPISGHRSVSWYQQTPGQGLQFLFEYFSETQRNKGNFPGRFSGRQFSNSRSEMNVSTLELGDSALYLCASSLQQDYGYTFGSGTRLTVV.